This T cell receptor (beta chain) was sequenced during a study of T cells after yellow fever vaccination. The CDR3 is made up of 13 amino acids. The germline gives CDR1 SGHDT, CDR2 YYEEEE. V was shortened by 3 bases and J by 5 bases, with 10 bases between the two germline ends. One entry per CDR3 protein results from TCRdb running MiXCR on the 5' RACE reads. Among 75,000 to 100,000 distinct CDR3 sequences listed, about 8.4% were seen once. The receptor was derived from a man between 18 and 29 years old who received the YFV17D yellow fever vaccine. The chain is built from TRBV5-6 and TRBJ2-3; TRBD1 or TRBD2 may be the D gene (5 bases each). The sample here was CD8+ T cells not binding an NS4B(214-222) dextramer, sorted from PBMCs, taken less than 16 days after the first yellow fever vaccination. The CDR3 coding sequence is TGTGCCAGCAGCTGGGGGACCGGAGATACGCAGTATTTT. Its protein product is CASSWGTGDTQYF.